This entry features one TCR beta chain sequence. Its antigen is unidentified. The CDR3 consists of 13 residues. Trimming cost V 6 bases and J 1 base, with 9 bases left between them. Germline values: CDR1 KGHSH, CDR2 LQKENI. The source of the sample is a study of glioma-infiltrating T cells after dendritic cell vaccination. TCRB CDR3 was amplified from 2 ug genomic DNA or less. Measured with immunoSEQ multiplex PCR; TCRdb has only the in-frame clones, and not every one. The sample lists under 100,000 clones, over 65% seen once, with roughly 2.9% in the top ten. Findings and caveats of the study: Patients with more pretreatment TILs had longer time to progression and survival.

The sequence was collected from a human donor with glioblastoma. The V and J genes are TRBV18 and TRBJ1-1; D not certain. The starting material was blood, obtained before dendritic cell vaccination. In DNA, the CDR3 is TGTGCCAGCTCCCGGGAGGGGAACACTGAAGCTTTCTTT. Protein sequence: CASSREGNTEAFF.